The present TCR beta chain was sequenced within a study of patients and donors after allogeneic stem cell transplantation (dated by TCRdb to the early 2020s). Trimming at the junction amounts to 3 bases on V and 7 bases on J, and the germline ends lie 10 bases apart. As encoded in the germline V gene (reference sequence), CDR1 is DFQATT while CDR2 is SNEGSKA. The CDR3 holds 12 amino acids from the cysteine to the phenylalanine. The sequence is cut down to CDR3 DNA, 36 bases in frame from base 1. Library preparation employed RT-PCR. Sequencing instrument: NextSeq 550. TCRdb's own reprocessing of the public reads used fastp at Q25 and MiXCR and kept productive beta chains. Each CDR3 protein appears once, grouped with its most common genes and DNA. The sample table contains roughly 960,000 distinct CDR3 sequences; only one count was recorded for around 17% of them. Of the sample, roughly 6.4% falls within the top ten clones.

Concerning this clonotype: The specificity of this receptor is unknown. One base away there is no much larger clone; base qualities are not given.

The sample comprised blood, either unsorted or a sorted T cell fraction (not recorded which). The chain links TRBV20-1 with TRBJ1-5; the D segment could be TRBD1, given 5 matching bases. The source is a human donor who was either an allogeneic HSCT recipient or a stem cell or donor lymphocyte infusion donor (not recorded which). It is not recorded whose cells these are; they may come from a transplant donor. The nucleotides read TGCAGTGCTAGGGGGGGGAGCCAGCCCCAGCATTTT. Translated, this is CSARGGSQPQHF.